This paragraph reports one T cell receptor (beta chain). This clone was detected a few times. Its antigen remains undetermined. There are no base qualities to consult, and no much larger clone falls within one base. This sample was included in a study of T cell responses to AZD1222 COVID-19 vaccine (dated by TCRdb to 2020 to 2022). Regarding the complete study: TCR sequencing was performed for 230 to 250 trial participants, of whom about 200 were given two doses of AZD1222 and approximately 25 were given two doses of MenACWY control vaccine. Trial participants were enrolled by age into subgroups of 18-55, 56-69 and 70-plus years, and around 150, 28 and 57 TCR-sequenced participants, respectively, were included in these subgroups.

The CDR3 regions of human TCRbeta chains were subjected to immunosequencing. Per the original workflow: Repertoire TCRs were checked for matches against a reference library of SARS-CoV-2-specific TCRs that had been generated using the MIRA antigen-specificity platform. Breadth was defined as the fraction of unique TCRs that were SARS-CoV-2-associated. Depth was defined as the fraction of total T cells that were SARS-CoV-2-associated. Using the MIRA data, each spike-specific TCR was mapped to the spike region that the TCR reacts to and placed in a CD4 or CD8 class. Log10-transformed breadth and depth values were compared by one-way ANOVA with Sidak's multiple comparisons tests. In TCRdb, the immuneACCESS table is reduced to in-frame sequences with V and J assigned. These tables do not hold every clone; where another copy was compared, an unresolved V gene accounts for under half, and the others remain unexplained. That table gives V, J and clone size, and the DNA gave D and trimming. For this sample the table gives 65,000 to 95,000 clones, of which approximately 90% were detected only once. The ten largest account for roughly 6.8% of the sample.

Per the publication, the time point label means: baseline before first vaccination. The treatment or condition label corresponds to: meningococcal conjugate vaccine given as trial control. Vaccinee samples came from UK trials COV001 and COV002, including a single-blind randomized controlled phase 2/3 trial of AZD1222 (ChAdOx1 nCoV-19) in healthy adults. For TCRbeta chain sequencing, PBMC samples from trial participants were taken at day 0 and at day 28 after the second dose. The CDR3 goes from the cysteine to the phenylalanine over 15 residues. Only the CDR3 DNA stays, 45 bases, in frame from base 1. CDR1 MNHNS and CDR2 SASEGT were looked up in the germline V gene. The germline V and J ends show losses of 2 bases and 2 bases respectively, and no gene match explains 6 bases of the junction. Broader findings and caveats from the paper: The whole spike protein was spanned by vaccine-associated CD4 TCRs, and dominant responses were seen in regions 160-218 and 743-854. In the small 56-69-year group, the increase in depth fell short of significance, most likely because of low power. Conclusions about previously exposed vaccinees were limited because only six or seven AZD1222 recipients were SARS-CoV-2 seropositive at baseline. Reportedly, close to half of the unique spike-specific TCRs recognized epitopes lying outside the regions that are mutated in the B.1.351 and B.1.1.7 variants. Most participants were white British and females outnumbered males, and the authors suggested that clonal diversity may have been underestimated. After two AZD1222 doses, both the breadth and the depth of spike-specific TCRs were significantly higher than at day 0 and than in MenACWY recipients. No day 14 peak-response samples were available, so repertoires were characterized only after the peak T cell response.

This chain joins TRBV6-1 to TRBJ2-7, with 7 middle bases fitting TRBD2. The material sequenced was peripheral blood, taken on day 0 of MenACWY control vaccination. This clonotype originated in an adult in good health. The CDR3 amino acid sequence is: CASSEIPGGTYEQYF. In nucleotides, the sequence is TGTGCCAGCAGTGAAATTCCGGGGGGAACCTACGAGCAGTACTTC.